Sequencing of this T cell receptor (beta chain) was carried out in a study of blood T cell repertoires in COVID-19. Trimming stripped 0 bases from V and 5 bases from J, with 10 bases between. The germline CDR1 and CDR2 sequences are LNHNV and YYDKDF (reference sequence). The CDR3 is 14 residues long. TCRdb's copy holds only in-frame clones and misses some; the assay was immunoSEQ multiplex PCR. The top ten clones hold less than 20% of a sample with about 130,000 clones, 75% to 90% of them seen once. The sample consisted of peripheral blood. The gene calls are TRBV15 and TRBJ1-1; D not resolved. The receptor was isolated from a man in his forties or fifties with active or convalescent COVID-19. In DNA form, the CDR3 reads TGTGCCACCAGCAGAGATTCACGGGGAACTGAAGCTTTCTTT. It is translated as CATSRDSRGTEAFF.